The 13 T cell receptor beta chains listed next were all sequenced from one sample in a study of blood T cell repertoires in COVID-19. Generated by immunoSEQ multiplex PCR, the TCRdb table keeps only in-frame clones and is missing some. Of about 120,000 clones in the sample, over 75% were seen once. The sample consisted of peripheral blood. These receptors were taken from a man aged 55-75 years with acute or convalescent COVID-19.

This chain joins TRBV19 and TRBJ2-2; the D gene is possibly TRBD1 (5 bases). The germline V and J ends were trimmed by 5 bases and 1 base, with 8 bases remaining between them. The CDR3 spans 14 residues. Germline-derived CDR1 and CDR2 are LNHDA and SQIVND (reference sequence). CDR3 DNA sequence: TGTGCCAGTAGTGCGACAGAGAACACCGGGGAGCTGTTTTTT. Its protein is CASSATENTGELFF. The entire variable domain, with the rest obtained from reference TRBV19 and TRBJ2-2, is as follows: DGGITQSPKYLFRKEGQNVTLSCEQNLNHDAMYWYRQDPGQGLRLIYYSQIVNDFQKGDIAEGYSVSREKKESFPLTVTSAQKNPTAFYLCASSATENTGELFFGEGSRLTVL.

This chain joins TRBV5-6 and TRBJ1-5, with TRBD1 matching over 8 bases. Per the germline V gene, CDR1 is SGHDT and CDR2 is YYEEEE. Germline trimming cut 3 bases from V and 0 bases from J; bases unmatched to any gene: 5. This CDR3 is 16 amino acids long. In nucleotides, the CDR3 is TGTGCCAGCAGCTCCAGGGGGCGGGGTAGCAATCAGCCCCAGCATTTT. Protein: CASSSRGRGSNQPQHF.

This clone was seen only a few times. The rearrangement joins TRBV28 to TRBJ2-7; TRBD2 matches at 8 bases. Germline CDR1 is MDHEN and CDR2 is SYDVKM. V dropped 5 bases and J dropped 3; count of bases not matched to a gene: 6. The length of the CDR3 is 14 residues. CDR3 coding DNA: TGTGCCAGCAGTGGAGTAGCGGGGTACTACGAGCAGTACTTC. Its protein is CASSGVAGYYEQYF.

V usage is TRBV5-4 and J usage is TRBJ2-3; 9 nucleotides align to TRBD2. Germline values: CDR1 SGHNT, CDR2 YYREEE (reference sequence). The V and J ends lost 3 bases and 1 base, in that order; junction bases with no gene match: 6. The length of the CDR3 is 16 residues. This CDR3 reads CASSSHGGRGTDTQYF. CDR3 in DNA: TGTGCCAGCAGCTCGCACGGCGGGAGGGGCACAGATACGCAGTATTTT.

The DNA for the CDR3 is TGTGCCAGTAGTATAGAAGGGCGGGCCCACAATGAGCAGTTCTTC. It codes for CASSIEGRAHNEQFF. This chain links TRBV19 with TRBJ2-1; maybe TRBD2 (5 bases). The CDR3 runs to 15 residues. Per germline, CDR1 LNHDA and CDR2 SQIVND (reference sequence). The V end lost 0 bases, the J end lost 5 bases, and 11 bases lay between the germline ends.

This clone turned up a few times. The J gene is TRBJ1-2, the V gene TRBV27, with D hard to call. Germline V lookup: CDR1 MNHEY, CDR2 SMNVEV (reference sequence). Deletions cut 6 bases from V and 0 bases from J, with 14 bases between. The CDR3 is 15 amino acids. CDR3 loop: CASSRAPSSNYGYTF. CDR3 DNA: TGTGCCAGCAGCCGAGCACCCTCTTCTAACTATGGCTACACCTTC.

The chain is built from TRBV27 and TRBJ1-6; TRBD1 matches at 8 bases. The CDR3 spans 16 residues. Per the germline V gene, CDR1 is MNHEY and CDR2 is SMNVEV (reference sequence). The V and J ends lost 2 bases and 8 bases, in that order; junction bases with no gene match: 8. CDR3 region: CASSLRGRGRDSPLHF. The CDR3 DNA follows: TGTGCCAGCAGTTTAAGGGGCAGGGGGCGTGATTCACCCCTCCACTTT.

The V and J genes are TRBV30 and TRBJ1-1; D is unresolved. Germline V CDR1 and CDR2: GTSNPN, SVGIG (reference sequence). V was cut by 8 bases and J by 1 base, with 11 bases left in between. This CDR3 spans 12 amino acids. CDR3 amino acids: CAAPGWNTEAFF. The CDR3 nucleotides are TGTGCCGCCCCGGGGTGGAACACTGAAGCTTTCTTT.

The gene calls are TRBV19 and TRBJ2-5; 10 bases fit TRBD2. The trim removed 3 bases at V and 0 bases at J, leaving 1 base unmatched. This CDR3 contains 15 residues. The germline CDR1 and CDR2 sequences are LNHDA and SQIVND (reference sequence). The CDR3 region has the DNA TGTGCCAGTAGTATGACTAGCGGGTACCAAGAGACCCAGTACTTC. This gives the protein CASSMTSGYQETQYF.

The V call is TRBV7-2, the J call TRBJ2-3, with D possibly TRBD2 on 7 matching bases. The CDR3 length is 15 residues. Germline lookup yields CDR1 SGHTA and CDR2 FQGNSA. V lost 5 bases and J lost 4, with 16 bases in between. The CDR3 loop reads CASSPEGGFADTQYF. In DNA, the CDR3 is TGTGCCAGCAGCCCTGAGGGGGGGTTTGCAGATACGCAGTATTTT.

The CDR3 sequence: CASSQTGTDNTEAFF. The CDR3 bases are TGCGCCAGCTCACAAACCGGGACAGACAACACTGAAGCTTTCTTT. V is TRBV5-1 and J is TRBJ1-1; 7 nucleotides agree with TRBD1. Trimming took 7 bases from V and 2 from J; bases not matched to a gene: 11. This CDR3 region has 15 residues. Germline CDR1 reads SGHRS; CDR2 reads YFSETQ.

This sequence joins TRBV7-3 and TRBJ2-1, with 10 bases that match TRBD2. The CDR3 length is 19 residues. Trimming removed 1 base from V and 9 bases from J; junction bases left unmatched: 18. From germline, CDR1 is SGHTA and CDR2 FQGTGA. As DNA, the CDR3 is TGTGCCAGCAGCTTAAAATCCAGCGGGAGGGCCAGGCGCGCCGGTGAGCAGTTCTTC. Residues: CASSLKSSGRARRAGEQFF.

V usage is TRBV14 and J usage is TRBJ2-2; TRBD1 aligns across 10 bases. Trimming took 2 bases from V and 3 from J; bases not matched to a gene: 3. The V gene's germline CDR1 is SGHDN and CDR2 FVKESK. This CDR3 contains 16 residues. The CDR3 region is CASSQPTGGYTGELFF. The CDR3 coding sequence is TGTGCCAGCAGCCAACCGACAGGGGGCTACACCGGGGAGCTGTTTTTT.